This TCR beta chain was sequenced in a study of spatial heterogeneity in lung cancer. The time point here: sample taken at primary tumor resection. Donation came from 70 or so patients with untreated early-stage non-small cell lung cancer. Unsorted samples of tumor, nontumor lung or frozen PBMC had their whole RNA sequenced. In its sample, this clonotype was seen many times. From the 5' RACE reads, TCRdb called clonotypes with MiXCR, one entry per CDR3 protein. This repertoire shows approximately 40,000 distinct CDR3 sequences, roughly 15% found once; its top ten account for 50% to 70%. Per germline, CDR1 LGHNA and CDR2 YSLEER. The V end was cut by 4 bases, the J end by 8 bases, with 14 bases between. CDR3 length equals 13 residues.

The sample was PBMCs, taken at surgery. The chain uses TRBV4-3 and TRBJ1-2, with D perhaps TRBD1 (6 bases). This TCR was recovered from a male donor with early-stage non-small cell lung cancer. CDR3: CASSLSQGQGYTF. Written as DNA, the CDR3 is TGCGCCAGCAGCCTCAGCCAAGGACAGGGCTACACCTTC.